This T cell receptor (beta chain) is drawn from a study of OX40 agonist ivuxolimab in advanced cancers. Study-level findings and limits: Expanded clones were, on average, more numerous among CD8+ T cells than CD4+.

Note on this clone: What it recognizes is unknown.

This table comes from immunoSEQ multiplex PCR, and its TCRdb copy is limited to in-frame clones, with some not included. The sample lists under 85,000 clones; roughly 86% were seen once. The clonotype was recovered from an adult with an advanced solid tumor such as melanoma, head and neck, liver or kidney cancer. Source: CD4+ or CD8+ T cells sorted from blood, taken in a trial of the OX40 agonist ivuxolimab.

CDR3 sequence reads: CASSPPGGRYEKLFF. As DNA, the CDR3 is TGTGCCAGCAGTCCCCCCGGGGGGAGGTATGAAAAACTGTTTTTT. The chain carries TRBV6-1 and TRBJ1-4; D possibly corresponds to TRBD1 (5 bases). V lost 5 bases and J 6 bases, leaving 16 bases between the germline ends. Germline lookup yields CDR1 MNHNS and CDR2 SASEGT. CDR3 length equals 15 residues.